A single sample gave rise to the 32 T cell receptor beta chains below, sequenced in a study of blood T cell repertoires in COVID-19. Profiling relied on immunoSEQ multiplex PCR, and the TCRdb table lists in-frame clones only, not all of them. The sample includes fewer than 200,000 clones, around 85% of them seen just once. Input material: peripheral blood. The receptors here all came from a man aged 55 to 70 who had recovered from COVID-19.

The chain carries TRBV3-1 (or the pseudogene TRBV3-2) and TRBJ1-1; a possible D gene is TRBD1 (5 bases). Germline V CDR1 and CDR2: LGHDT, YNNKEL (reference sequence). Trimming shortened V by 4 bases and J by 3 bases, and 9 bases separated the two germline ends. The CDR3 contains 13 residues. CDR3 region: CASSPDTYTEAFF. The DNA of the CDR3 is TGTGCCAGCAGCCCGGACACCTACACTGAAGCTTTCTTT.

The rearrangement links TRBV19 to TRBJ1-1, with a tentative D call TRBD1 (6 bases). The germline V gene has CDR1 LNHDA and CDR2 SQIVND (reference sequence). V was cut by 3 bases and J by 0 bases, with 11 bases left in between. The CDR3 is 15 amino acids. The CDR3 DNA sequence: TGTGCCAGTAGTATCCGAACAGGGATGAACACTGAAGCTTTCTTT. This translates into CASSIRTGMNTEAFF.

The V gene is TRBV11-2, the J gene TRBJ1-1; D possibly corresponds to TRBD1 (6 bases). Germline CDR1 reads SGHAT; CDR2 reads FQNNGV. The CDR3 consists of 15 residues. V lost 1 base, J lost 4 bases, and 13 bases lay in between. CDR3 residues: CASSLVLQGGTEAFF. In DNA form, the CDR3 reads TGTGCCAGCAGCTTAGTCCTACAGGGTGGCACTGAAGCTTTCTTT.

A few counts support this clone. The V and J genes are TRBV15 and TRBJ1-4; 8 bases map to TRBD1. CDR3 length: 17 amino acids. V was clipped by 0 bases and J by 3 bases; unmatched bases: 6. Germline V gene data show CDR1 as LNHNV and CDR2 as YYDKDF (reference sequence). CDR3 protein: CATSREFLQGANEKLFF. The CDR3 DNA is TGTGCCACCAGCAGAGAATTCCTACAGGGGGCTAATGAAAAACTGTTTTTT.

The table lists this clone with a few counts. The V call is TRBV19, the J call TRBJ1-1; a weak D match, TRBD1 (6 bases). V gave up 3 bases and J gave up 2 bases, with 7 bases separating them. The germline CDR1 and CDR2 sequences are LNHDA and SQIVND (reference sequence). The CDR3 loop spans 13 amino acids. This chain's CDR3 is CASSMTGNTEAFF. The CDR3 bases are TGTGCCAGTAGTATGACAGGAAACACTGAAGCTTTCTTT.

CDR3 DNA sequence: TGTGCCAGCAAAGGGGCCGTTACGAACACCGGGGAGCTGTTTTTT. This gives the protein CASKGAVTNTGELFF. The rearrangement joins TRBV2 to TRBJ2-2; possibly TRBD1 for D (5 bases). CDR3 length: 15 residues. V was cut by 7 bases and J by 0 bases, with 12 bases left in between. Germline V CDR1 and CDR2: SNHLY, FYNNEI.

The rearrangement uses TRBV9 and TRBJ2-7; 7 bases fit TRBD1. The CDR3 totals 14 residues. V lost 3 bases, J lost 3 bases, and 6 bases stayed unmatched. Germline V CDR1 and CDR2: SGDLS, YYNGEE. Here the CDR3 reads CASSARDSHYEQYF. Written as DNA, the CDR3 is TGTGCCAGCAGCGCCCGGGACAGTCACTACGAGCAGTACTTC.

J is TRBJ1-5 and V is TRBV19, with D perhaps matching TRBD1 (5 bases). The CDR3 runs 15 residues. V was clipped by 2 bases and J by 4 bases, with 12 bases between them. The germline V gene encodes CDR1 LNHDA and CDR2 SQIVND (reference sequence). The CDR3 DNA reads TGTGCCAGTAGTATACTTCAGGGAGGAAATCAGCCCCAGCATTTT. Protein: CASSILQGGNQPQHF.

V usage is TRBV5-4 and J usage is TRBJ2-2; D gene ambiguous. The V and J ends lost 4 bases and 1 base respectively, with 8 bases between them. The CDR3 is made up of 14 amino acids. The germline V gene has CDR1 SGHNT and CDR2 YYREEE (reference sequence). For the CDR3, the DNA is TGTGCCAGCAGCCTGGGTCTGAACACCGGGGAGCTGTTTTTT. Protein product: CASSLGLNTGELFF.

This clone appeared once. The same CDR3 can be traced to other DNA sequences in this sample. The chain has TRBV19 and TRBJ2-3, with 11 nucleotides matching TRBD1. V shed 6 bases and J 6 bases; nucleotides not matched to a gene: 5. The CDR3 sequence is 14 residues long. CDR1 LNHDA and CDR2 SQIVND come from the germline V gene (reference sequence). This CDR3 is CASSRDRGADTQYF. The CDR3 nucleotides are TGTGCCAGTAGCCGGGACAGGGGGGCTGATACGCAGTATTTT.

This chain links TRBV2 with TRBJ1-6; D is unresolved. The CDR3 spans 16 residues. Germline loops: CDR1 SNHLY, CDR2 FYNNEI. The V end was cut by 1 base, the J end by 6 bases, with 13 bases between. In DNA form, the CDR3 reads TGTGCCAGCAGTGAAGTTAAACCAGGATCTAATTCACCCCTCCACTTT. Translation: CASSEVKPGSNSPLHF.

This chain links TRBV4-3 with TRBJ1-1, with 9 bases lining up with TRBD1. Trimming cost V 3 bases and J 4 bases; bases outside gene matches: 3. This CDR3 is built from 14 residues. Germline CDR1 is LGHNA and CDR2 is YSLEER. CDR3 protein: CASSHTGGVTEAFF. CDR3 nucleotide sequence: TGCGCCAGCAGCCATACAGGGGGCGTCACTGAAGCTTTCTTT.

The V gene is TRBV4-2, the J gene TRBJ2-1; 8 positions match TRBD2. The CDR3 loop spans 16 amino acids. Germline V lookup: CDR1 LGHNA, CDR2 YNFKEQ. Trimming at V came to 2 bases and at J to 5 bases, leaving 8 bases not matched to a gene. In DNA form, the CDR3 reads TGTGCCAGCAGCCAAATGGCAGCGGGGGATCACAATGAGCAGTTCTTC. Amino acids: CASSQMAAGDHNEQFF.

This rearrangement joins TRBV24-1 to TRBJ2-3, with 16 bases aligning to TRBD2. The CDR3 sequence is 16 residues long. CDR1 is KGHDR and CDR2 is SFDVKD in the germline V gene. V was pared by 7 bases and J by 4 bases, with 4 bases of the junction left unmatched. CDR3 sequence reads: CATRGTSGGASDTQYF. CDR3 nucleotide sequence: TGTGCCACCAGGGGGACTAGCGGGGGGGCCTCAGATACGCAGTATTTT.

V usage is TRBV19 and J usage is TRBJ2-1; 8 nucleotides match TRBD1. Germline V CDR1 and CDR2: LNHDA, SQIVND (reference sequence). CDR3 length: 16 residues. With 10 bases clipped from V and 6 bases from J, the junction kept 17 bases outside the gene matches. CDR3 in amino acids: CATDHRGQTGVNEQFF. The CDR3 nucleotides read TGTGCCACTGATCACAGGGGCCAGACAGGGGTCAATGAGCAGTTCTTC.

V is TRBV7-2 and J is TRBJ2-1; TRBD2 agrees at 13 bases. Germline loops: CDR1 SGHTA, CDR2 FQGNSA. Unmatched junction bases numbered 10, after V lost 8 bases and J lost 9 bases. This CDR3 contains 15 residues. The CDR3 is CASRRGLAGEGEQFF. CDR3 nucleotide sequence: TGTGCCAGCCGGCGAGGACTAGCGGGGGAGGGTGAGCAGTTCTTC.

The chain uses TRBV7-9 and TRBJ2-7, with TRBD1 matching over 7 bases. The ends lost 4 bases at V and 5 bases at J; junction bases unmatched: 11. This CDR3 is 15 amino acids long. Per germline, CDR1 SEHNR and CDR2 FQNEAQ (reference sequence). CDR3 nucleotides: TGTGCCAGCAGCTCCCCTATAGACAGGGTCCACGAGCAGTACTTC. Translation: CASSSPIDRVHEQYF.

The J gene is TRBJ1-2, the V gene TRBV11-2; 11 positions match TRBD1. CDR1 is SGHAT and CDR2 is FQNNGV in the germline V gene. Germline trimming cut 5 bases from V and 8 bases from J; bases unmatched to any gene: 4. The CDR3 covers 13 residues. CDR3 nucleotides: TGTGCCAGCAGCCGGGGACAGGGGGGAGGCTACACCTTC. This encodes CASSRGQGGGYTF.

The chain carries TRBV9 and TRBJ1-1; D ambiguous. Deletions cut 4 bases from V and 0 bases from J, with 7 bases between. CDR3 length: 13 amino acids. From germline, CDR1 is SGDLS and CDR2 YYNGEE. The CDR3 DNA reads TGTGCCAGCAGCCTCACACTGAACACTGAAGCTTTCTTT. This sequence encodes CASSLTLNTEAFF.

This sequence joins TRBV3-1 (or the pseudogene TRBV3-2) and TRBJ2-7; a possible D gene is TRBD2 (6 bases). The CDR3 runs to 13 residues. The ends were cut back, 1 base at V and 4 bases at J, with 8 bases in the middle. Germline CDR1 and CDR2: LGHDT and YNNKEL (reference sequence). CDR3 coding DNA: TGTGCCAGCAGCCAAGCGGGACTTTACGAGCAGTACTTC. The encoded protein is CASSQAGLYEQYF.

The CDR3 sequence is CASSLGSGGITDTQYF. The CDR3 coding sequence is TGTGCCAGCAGCTTAGGTAGCGGGGGAATCACAGATACGCAGTATTTT. The chain has TRBV7-2 and TRBJ2-3; TRBD2 matches at 9 bases. Trimming at V came to 1 base and at J to 2 bases, leaving 4 bases not matched to a gene. This CDR3 contains 16 residues. Germline V gives CDR1 SGHTA, CDR2 FQGNSA.

This chain uses TRBV6-5 with TRBJ2-2, with TRBD1 matching 9 bases. V lost 6 bases to trimming and J lost 7 bases; unmatched junction nucleotides: 9. This CDR3 comprises 15 residues. The germline V gene has CDR1 MNHEY and CDR2 SVGAGI. CDR3 in amino acids: CASRSSGQGGGELFF. The DNA of the CDR3 is TGTGCCAGCAGGTCTTCGGGACAGGGCGGCGGGGAGCTGTTTTTT.

V gene TRBV7-2 combines with J gene TRBJ2-2; no firm D call. The CDR3 sequence is 14 residues long. Trimming removed 3 bases from V and 2 bases from J, with 7 bases in between. Germline lookup yields CDR1 SGHTA and CDR2 FQGNSA. In nucleotides, the CDR3 is TGTGCCAGCAGCTTTAACTCCAACACCGGGGAGCTGTTTTTT. It translates to CASSFNSNTGELFF. The full variable domain, with the rest looked up from reference TRBV7-2 and TRBJ2-2, is GAGVSQSPSNKVTEKGKDVELRCDPISGHTALYWYRQSLGQGLEFLIYFQGNSAPDKSGLPSDRFSAERTGGSVSTLTIQRTQQEDSAVYLCASSFNSNTGELFFGEGSRLTVL.

This clone was detected a few times. The J gene is TRBJ1-1, the V gene TRBV19; 7 nucleotides agree with TRBD1. J lost 2 bases, V lost 7 bases, and 13 bases had no gene match. This CDR3 has 16 amino acids. Germline V gene lookup returns CDR1 LNHDA and CDR2 SQIVND (reference sequence). CDR3 sequence reads: CASKSRQGLTNTEAFF. CDR3 DNA sequence: TGTGCCAGTAAGTCGAGACAGGGCTTAACAAACACTGAAGCTTTCTTT.

The chain couples TRBV19 to TRBJ1-6; D possibly corresponds to TRBD1 (6 bases). The CDR3 sequence is 15 residues long. Germline lookup yields CDR1 LNHDA and CDR2 SQIVND (reference sequence). The germline V and J ends were trimmed by 3 bases and 8 bases, with 14 bases remaining between them. CDR3 coding DNA: TGTGCCAGTAGTATGCAATCAGGGGCGTATTCACCCCTCCACTTT. It translates to CASSMQSGAYSPLHF. Full variable domain (outside the CDR3, taken from reference TRBV19 and TRBJ1-6): DGGITQSPKYLFRKEGQNVTLSCEQNLNHDAMYWYRQDPGQGLRLIYYSQIVNDFQKGDIAEGYSVSREKKESFPLTVTSAQKNPTAFYLCASSMQSGAYSPLHFGNGTRLTVT.

J is TRBJ1-4 and V is TRBV5-5; 12 bases match TRBD1. Germline CDR1 reads SGHKS; CDR2 reads YYEKEE (reference sequence). With V trimmed by 2 bases and J by 16 bases, 9 bases remained unmatched. This CDR3 comprises 14 residues. The CDR3 coding sequence is TGTGCCAGCAGCTTCGACGGGACAGGGGGCGATCCGTTTTTT. Protein: CASSFDGTGGDPFF.

This clone was seen only a few times. V is TRBV25-1 and J is TRBJ2-1, with a weak D call TRBD1 (5 bases). Germline CDR1 is MGHDK and CDR2 is SYGVNS. The CDR3 spans 15 residues. V lost 5 bases and J 4 bases, leaving 15 bases between the germline ends. CDR3 loop: CASSPRGGGYNEQFF. The CDR3 DNA is TGTGCCAGCAGTCCAAGGGGCGGCGGTTACAATGAGCAGTTCTTC. Together with reference TRBV25-1 and TRBJ2-1, the CDR3 gives the full variable domain: EADIYQTPRYLVIGTGKKITLECSQTMGHDKMYWYQQDPGMELHLIHYSYGVNSTEKGDLSSESTVSRIRTEHFPLTLESARPSHTSQYLCASSPRGGGYNEQFFGPGTRLTVL.

The J gene is TRBJ2-7, the V gene TRBV7-2; 7 bases match TRBD1. The V gene's germline CDR1 is SGHTA and CDR2 FQGNSA. The CDR3 runs 12 residues. The V and J ends lost 4 bases and 7 bases, in that order; junction bases with no gene match: 4. This chain's CDR3 is CASSSGQLEQYF. The CDR3 nucleotides are TGTGCCAGCAGCTCGGGACAGTTAGAGCAGTACTTC.

The rearrangement links TRBV3-1 (or the pseudogene TRBV3-2) to TRBJ2-3; weak D call: TRBD1 (5 bases). CDR3 length equals 14 residues. V lost 4 bases and J 1 base, leaving 9 bases between the germline ends. CDR1 is LGHDT and CDR2 is YNNKEL in the germline V gene (reference sequence). In nucleotides, the CDR3 is TGTGCCAGCAGCCTCGGACACGGCACAGATACGCAGTATTTT. Protein product: CASSLGHGTDTQYF.

The chain uses TRBV6-6 and TRBJ2-2, with D possibly being TRBD2 (6 bases). V was shortened by 2 bases and J by 1 base, with 8 bases between the two germline ends. Germline CDR1 and CDR2: MNHNY and SVGAGI (reference sequence). This CDR3 is 15 amino acids long. The CDR3 here is CASSYPGGNTGELFF. In nucleotides, the CDR3 is TGTGCCAGCAGTTACCCCGGGGGGAACACCGGGGAGCTGTTTTTT.

The J gene is TRBJ2-3, the V gene TRBV7-2, with 9 bases identical to TRBD2. The germline CDR1 and CDR2 sequences are SGHTA and FQGNSA. This CDR3 contains 14 residues. V lost 4 bases and J lost 5; bases outside the gene matches: 4. DNA for the CDR3: TGTGCCAGCAGCTATAGCGGGGGCTTAGATACGCAGTATTTT. Amino acid sequence: CASSYSGGLDTQYF. Using reference TRBV7-2 and TRBJ2-3 for the parts outside the CDR3, the full variable domain is GAGVSQSPSNKVTEKGKDVELRCDPISGHTALYWYRQSLGQGLEFLIYFQGNSAPDKSGLPSDRFSAERTGGSVSTLTIQRTQQEDSAVYLCASSYSGGLDTQYFGPGTRLTVL.

V is TRBV6-5 and J is TRBJ2-5; a weak D match, TRBD2 (6 bases). Trimming removed 7 bases from V and 2 bases from J, with 17 bases in between. Per the germline V gene, CDR1 is MNHEY and CDR2 is SVGAGI. CDR3 size: 15 residues. CDR3 sequence reads: CASKKQDYQQETQYF. The DNA of the CDR3 is TGTGCCAGCAAAAAACAGGACTACCAGCAAGAGACCCAGTACTTC.